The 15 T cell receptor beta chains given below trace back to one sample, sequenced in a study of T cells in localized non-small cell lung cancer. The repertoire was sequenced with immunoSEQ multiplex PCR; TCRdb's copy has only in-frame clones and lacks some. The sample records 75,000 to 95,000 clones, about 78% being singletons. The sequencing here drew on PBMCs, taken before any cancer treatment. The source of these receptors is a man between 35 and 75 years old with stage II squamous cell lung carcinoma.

CDR3 protein: CAITGGTEAFF. CDR3 coding DNA: TGTGCCATCACAGGGGGCACTGAAGCTTTCTTT. The V gene is TRBV19, the J gene TRBJ1-1; 8 bases match TRBD1. CDR3 size: 11 residues. J gave up 4 bases and V 10 bases, and 2 bases lay outside the gene matches. The germline gives CDR1 LNHDA, CDR2 SQIVND (reference sequence).

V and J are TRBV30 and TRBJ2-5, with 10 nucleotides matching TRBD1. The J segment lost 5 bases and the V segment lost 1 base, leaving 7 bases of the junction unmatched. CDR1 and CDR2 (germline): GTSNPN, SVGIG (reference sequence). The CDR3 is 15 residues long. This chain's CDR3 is CAWSDQTGGRETQYF. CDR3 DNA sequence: TGTGCCTGGAGTGATCAGACAGGGGGCCGGGAGACCCAGTACTTC.

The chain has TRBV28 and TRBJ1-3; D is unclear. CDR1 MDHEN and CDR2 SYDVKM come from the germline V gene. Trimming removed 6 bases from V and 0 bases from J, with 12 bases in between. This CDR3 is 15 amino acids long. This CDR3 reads CASSSTVSSGNTIYF. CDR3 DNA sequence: TGTGCCAGCAGCTCCACAGTATCCTCTGGAAACACCATATATTTT.

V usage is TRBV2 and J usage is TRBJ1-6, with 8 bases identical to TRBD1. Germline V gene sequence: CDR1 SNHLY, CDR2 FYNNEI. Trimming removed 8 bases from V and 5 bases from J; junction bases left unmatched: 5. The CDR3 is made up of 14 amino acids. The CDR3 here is CASGTGPNNSPLHF. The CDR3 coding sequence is TGTGCCAGCGGGACAGGACCTAATAATTCACCCCTCCACTTT. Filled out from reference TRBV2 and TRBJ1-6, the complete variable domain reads EPEVTQTPSHQVTQMGQEVILRCVPISNHLYFYWYRQILGQKVEFLVSFYNNEISEKSEIFDDQFSVERPDGSNFTLKIRSTKLEDSAMYFCASGTGPNNSPLHFGNGTRLTVT.

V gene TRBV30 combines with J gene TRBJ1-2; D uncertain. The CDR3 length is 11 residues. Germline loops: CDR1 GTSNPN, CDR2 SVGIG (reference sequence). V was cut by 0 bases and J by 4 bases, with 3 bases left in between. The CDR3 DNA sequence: TGTGCCTGGAGTGTATTCTATGGCTACACCTTC. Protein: CAWSVFYGYTF.

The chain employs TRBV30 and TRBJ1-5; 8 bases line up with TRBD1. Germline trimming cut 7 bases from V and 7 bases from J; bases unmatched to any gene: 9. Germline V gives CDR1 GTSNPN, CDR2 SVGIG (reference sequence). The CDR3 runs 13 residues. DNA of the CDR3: TGTGCCTTTCAGGGGGCGGCTGGCCAGCCCCAGCATTTT. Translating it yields CAFQGAAGQPQHF.

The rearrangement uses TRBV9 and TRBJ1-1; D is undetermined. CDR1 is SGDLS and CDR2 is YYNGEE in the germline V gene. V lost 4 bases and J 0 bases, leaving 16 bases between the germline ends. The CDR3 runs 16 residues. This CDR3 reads CASSSTPRPLNTEAFF. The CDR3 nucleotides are TGTGCCAGCAGCTCAACTCCGAGGCCCCTGAACACTGAAGCTTTCTTT.

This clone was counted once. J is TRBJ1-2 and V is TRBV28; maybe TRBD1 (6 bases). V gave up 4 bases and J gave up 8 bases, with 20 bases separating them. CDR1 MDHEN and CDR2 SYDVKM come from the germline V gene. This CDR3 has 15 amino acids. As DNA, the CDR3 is TGTGCCAGCAGTTCCTCTTTCACAGGGACACGCGGCTACACCTTC. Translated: CASSSSFTGTRGYTF.

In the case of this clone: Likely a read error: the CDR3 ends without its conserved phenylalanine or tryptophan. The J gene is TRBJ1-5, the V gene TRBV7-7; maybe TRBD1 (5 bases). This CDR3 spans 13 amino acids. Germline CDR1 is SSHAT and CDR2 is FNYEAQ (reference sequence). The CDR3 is CASSLGDGQPQHL. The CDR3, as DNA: TGTGCTAGCAGCTTAGGGGACGGTCAGCCCCAGCATCTT.

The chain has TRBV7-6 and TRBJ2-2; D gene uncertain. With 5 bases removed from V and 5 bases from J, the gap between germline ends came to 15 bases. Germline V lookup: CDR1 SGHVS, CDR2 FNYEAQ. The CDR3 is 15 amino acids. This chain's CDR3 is CASSGVGSATGELFF. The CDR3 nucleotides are TGTGCCAGCAGCGGTGTAGGAAGCGCTACCGGGGAGCTGTTTTTT.

The CDR3 coding sequence is TGTGCCAGCAGTTCCCGGGACCGCCTTAATGAAAAACTGTTTTTT. It is translated as CASSSRDRLNEKLFF. The genes are TRBV2 and TRBJ1-4, with D perhaps matching TRBD1 (5 bases). CDR1 SNHLY and CDR2 FYNNEI come from the germline V gene. V shed 5 bases and J shed 4 bases, with 14 bases lying between them. The length of the CDR3 is 15 residues.

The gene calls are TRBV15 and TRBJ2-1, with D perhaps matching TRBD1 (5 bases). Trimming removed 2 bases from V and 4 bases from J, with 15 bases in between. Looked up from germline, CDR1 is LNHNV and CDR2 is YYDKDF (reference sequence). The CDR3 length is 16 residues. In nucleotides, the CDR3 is TGTGCCACCAGCAGATCGAAGGGGCGTTTGTACAATGAGCAGTTCTTC. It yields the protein CATSRSKGRLYNEQFF.

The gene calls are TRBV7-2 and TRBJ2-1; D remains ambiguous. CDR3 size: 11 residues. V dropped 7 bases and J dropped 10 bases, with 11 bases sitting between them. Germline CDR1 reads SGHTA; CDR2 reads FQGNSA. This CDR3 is CASTITKEQFF. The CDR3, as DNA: TGTGCCAGCACCATCACGAAGGAGCAGTTCTTC. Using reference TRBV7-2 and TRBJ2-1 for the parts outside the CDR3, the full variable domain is GAGVSQSPSNKVTEKGKDVELRCDPISGHTALYWYRQSLGQGLEFLIYFQGNSAPDKSGLPSDRFSAERTGGSVSTLTIQRTQQEDSAVYLCASTITKEQFFGPGTRLTVL.

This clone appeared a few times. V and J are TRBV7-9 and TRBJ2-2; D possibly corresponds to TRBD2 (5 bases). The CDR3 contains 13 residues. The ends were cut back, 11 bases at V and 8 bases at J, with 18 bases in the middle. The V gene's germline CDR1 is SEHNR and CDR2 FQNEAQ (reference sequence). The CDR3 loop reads CASAGPREGELFF. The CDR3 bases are TGTGCCTCGGCGGGCCCTAGGGAAGGGGAGCTGTTTTTT. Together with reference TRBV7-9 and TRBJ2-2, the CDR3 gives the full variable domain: DTGVSQNPRHKITKRGQNVTFRCDPISEHNRLYWYRQTLGQGPEFLTYFQNEAQLEKSRLLSDRFSAERPKGSFSTLEIQRTEQGDSAMYLCASAGPREGELFFGEGSRLTVL.

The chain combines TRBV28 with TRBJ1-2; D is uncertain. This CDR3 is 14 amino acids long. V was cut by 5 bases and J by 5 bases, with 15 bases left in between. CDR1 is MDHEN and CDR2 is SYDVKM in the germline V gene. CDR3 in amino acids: CASSPPPPPYGYTF. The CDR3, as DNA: TGTGCCAGCAGTCCCCCCCCACCCCCTTATGGCTACACCTTC.